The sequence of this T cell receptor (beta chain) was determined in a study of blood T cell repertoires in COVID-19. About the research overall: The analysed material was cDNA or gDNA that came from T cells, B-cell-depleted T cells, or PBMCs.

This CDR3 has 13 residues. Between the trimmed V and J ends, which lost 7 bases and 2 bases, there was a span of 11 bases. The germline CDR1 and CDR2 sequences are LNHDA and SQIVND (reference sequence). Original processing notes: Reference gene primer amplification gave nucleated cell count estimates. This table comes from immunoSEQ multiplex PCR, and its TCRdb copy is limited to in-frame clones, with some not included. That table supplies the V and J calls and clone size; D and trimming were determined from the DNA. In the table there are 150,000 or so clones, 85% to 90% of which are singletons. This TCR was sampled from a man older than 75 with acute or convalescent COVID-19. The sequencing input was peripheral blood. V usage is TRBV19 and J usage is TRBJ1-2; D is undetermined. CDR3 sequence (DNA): TGTGCCAGTACCGCTCCGGGGAACTATGGCTACACCTTC. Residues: CASTAPGNYGYTF.